The rows below give T cell receptor beta chains drawn from one sample of a study of tumor and adjacent non-tumor tissue in lung cancer. TCRdb analysed the multiplex PCR reads with MiXCR anew, one entry per CDR3 protein. The table has 90,000 to 100,000 distinct CDR3 sequences, 80% seen once. Material for sequencing was distant non-tumor lung tissue. These receptors all stem from a man aged 55 to 69 with small cell lung cancer. Each CDR3 is given with its conserved first and last residue. The D gene is left open where the match is weak. Some rows have no size entry. The others give once, few or many, or a class for an expanded clone.

size,D,J,V,DNA,CDR3
once,-,TRBJ2-7,TRBV6-2/TRBV6-3,TGTTCCAGCAAGATAACGGGAGCCCCTACGGAGCAGTACTTC,CSSKITGAPTEQYF
-,-,TRBJ2-3,TRBV11-2,TGTGCCAGTAGCCCTTTTGTCAGCACAGAAACGCAGTATTTT,CASSPFVSTETQYF
many,-,TRBJ2-2,TRBV29-1,TGCAGCGCCGTAGTGGGCTCGGTGAACACCGGGGAGCTGTTTTTT,CSAVVGSVNTGELFF
-,TRBD1,TRBJ2-7,TRBV6-1,TGTGCCAGCAGTGTAAGGGACAGCCATACCAACGAGCAGTACTTC,CASSVRDSHTNEQYF
-,-,TRBJ2-1,TRBV5-6,TGTGCCAGCAGCCACGAACACGGCTGGTATAATGAGCAGTTCTTC,CASSHEHGWYNEQFF
-,TRBD1,TRBJ1-6,TRBV12-3/TRBV12-4,TGTGTCAGCAGTTTGGGGACCAACAGGGGTAGTTCACCCCTCCACTTT,CVSSLGTNRGSSPLHF
-,-,TRBJ2-4,TRBV6-2/TRBV6-3,TGTGCCAGCAGCTATCGGACTGACATAGCCAAAAACGTTCAATACTTC,CASSYRTDIAKNVQYF
-,-,TRBJ2-3,TRBV13,TGTGCCAGCAGCTCCTCGACAAGCATGGATACGCAGTATTTT,CASSSSTSMDTQYF
many,TRBD1,TRBJ1-6,TRBV20-1,TGCAGTGCCATCTACGGGACAGGGGACGGTTCACCCCTCCACTTT,CSAIYGTGDGSPLHF
many,-,TRBJ2-6,TRBV6-2/TRBV6-3,TGTGCCAGCAAACGCCAGGCATCGGCTGGGGCCAACGTCCTGACTTTC,CASKRQASAGANVLTF
-,TRBD2,TRBJ2-5,TRBV12-3/TRBV12-4,TGCTCCAGCAGTCCCTATAGCGGGGGACAAGAGACTCAGTACTTC,CSSSPYSGGQETQYF
once,-,TRBJ2-4,TRBV4-1,TGCGTCAGCAGTCGTAGCAGGGTGGGCAAAAACATTCAGTACTTC,CVSSRSRVGKNIQYF
many,-,TRBJ2-1,TRBV11-2,TGTGCCAGCAGCTTATCGGGGCGGGATCACGGTGAGCAGTTCTTC,CASSLSGRDHGEQFF
-,-,TRBJ2-7,TRBV12-3/TRBV12-4,TGTGCCAGCACTTCCACCCGGGACCACGAGCAGTACTTC,CASTSTRDHEQYF
-,TRBD1,TRBJ1-2,TRBV4-2,TGTGCCAGGAGCCAAGGGACAGAGGACTATGGCTACACCTTC,CARSQGTEDYGYTF
-,-,TRBJ1-2,TRBV12-3/TRBV12-4,TGTGCCAGCACTTTGGGAGGCTATGGTTACACTTTC,CASTLGGYGYTF
once,TRBD2,TRBJ2-1,TRBV4-1,TGCGCCAGCGCGAATCCGACTAGCGGGGGCCTTTACAATGAACAGTTCTTC,CASANPTSGGLYNEQFF
-,-,TRBJ2-7,TRBV6-1,TGTGCCAGCAGTAGAGGGACCTCGAGCTCCTACGAGCAGTACTTC,CASSRGTSSSYEQYF
once,-,TRBJ1-1,TRBV20-1,TGCAGTGCTACAGACCCTGGGGGGGGGAACACTGAAACTTTCTTT,CSATDPGGGNTETFF
-,TRBD1,TRBJ2-5,TRBV7-8,TGTGCCAGCAGCACTGACAGGGGACAAGAGACCCAGTGCTTC,CASSTDRGQETQCF
once,-,TRBJ2-5,TRBV14,TGTGCCAGCAGCCAATTTAGGGAGACCCAGTACTTC,CASSQFRETQYF
-,-,TRBJ2-2,TRBV4-2,TGTGCCAGCAGTCAAGATCTCAAGGCGAACATCGGGGAGCTGTTTTTT,CASSQDLKANIGELFF
-,-,TRBJ2-2,TRBV6-1,TGTGCCAGCAGTGAAATTTTCGGTGGGGCGTCCGGGGAGCTGTATTTT,CASSEIFGGASGELYF
many,-,TRBJ2-5,TRBV20-1,TGCAGTGCTGCTACACAGCCCATGAAGACCCAGTACTTC,CSAATQPMKTQYF
once,-,TRBJ1-2,TRBV28,TGTGCCAGCAGGCTCAATGGCTACACCTTC,CASRLNGYTF
-,-,TRBJ2-3,TRBV6-1,TGTGCTAGAAGTGCGTACGGGGGTAAGGGCACAGATACGCAGTATTTT,CARSAYGGKGTDTQYF
-,-,TRBJ2-5,TRBV12-3/TRBV12-4,TGTGTCAGCAGTTTGGCTGGACACCAACAAGAGACCCAGTACTTC,CVSSLAGHQQETQYF
-,-,TRBJ2-1,TRBV11-2,TGTGCCAGCAGCTTAATGGGGCGGGATCATGGTGAGCAGTTCTTC,CASSLMGRDHGEQFF
-,TRBD1,TRBJ1-4,TRBV29-1,TGCATCGCAACAGGGGGCGCCGGTGAGAAACTGTTTTTT,CIATGGAGEKLFF
-,TRBD1,TRBJ1-2,TRBV18,TGTGCCAGCTCACCACAGGGGGCCGGCGGCTACACCTTC,CASSPQGAGGYTF
-,-,TRBJ1-1,TRBV29-1,TGTAGCGGACATACAGAGAACACTGAAGCTTTCTTT,CSGHTENTEAFF